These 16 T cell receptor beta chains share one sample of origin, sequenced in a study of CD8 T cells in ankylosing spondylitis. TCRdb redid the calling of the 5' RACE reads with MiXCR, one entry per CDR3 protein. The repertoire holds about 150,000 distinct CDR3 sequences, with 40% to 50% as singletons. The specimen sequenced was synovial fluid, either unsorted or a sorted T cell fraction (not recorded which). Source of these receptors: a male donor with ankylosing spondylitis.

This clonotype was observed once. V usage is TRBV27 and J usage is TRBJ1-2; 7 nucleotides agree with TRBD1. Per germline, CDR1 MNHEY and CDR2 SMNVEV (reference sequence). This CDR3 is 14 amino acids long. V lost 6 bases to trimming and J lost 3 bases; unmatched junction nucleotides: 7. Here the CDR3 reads CASSRDRVHYGYTF. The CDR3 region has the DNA TGTGCCAGCAGCCGAGACAGGGTGCACTATGGCTACACCTTC.

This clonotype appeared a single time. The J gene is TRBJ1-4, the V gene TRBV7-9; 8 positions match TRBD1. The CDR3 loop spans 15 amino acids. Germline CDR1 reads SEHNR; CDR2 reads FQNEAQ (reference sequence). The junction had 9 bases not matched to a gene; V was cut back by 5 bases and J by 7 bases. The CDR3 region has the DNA TGTGCCAGCAGCGGAGAACAGGGGGAGGCTGAAAAACTGTTTTTT. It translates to CASSGEQGEAEKLFF.

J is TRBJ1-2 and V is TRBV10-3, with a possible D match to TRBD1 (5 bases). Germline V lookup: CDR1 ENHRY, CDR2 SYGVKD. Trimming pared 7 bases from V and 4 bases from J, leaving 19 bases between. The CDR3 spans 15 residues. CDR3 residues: CAINPDLGPRYGYTF. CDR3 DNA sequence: TGTGCCATCAACCCTGACCTGGGGCCACGCTATGGCTACACCTTC.

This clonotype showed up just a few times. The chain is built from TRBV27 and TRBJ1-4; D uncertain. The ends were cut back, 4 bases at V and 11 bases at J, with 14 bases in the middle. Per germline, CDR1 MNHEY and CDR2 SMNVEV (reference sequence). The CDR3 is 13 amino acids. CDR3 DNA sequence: TGTGCCAGCAGTTGGCACAAGGTGGGGAAACTGTTTTTT. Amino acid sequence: CASSWHKVGKLFF.

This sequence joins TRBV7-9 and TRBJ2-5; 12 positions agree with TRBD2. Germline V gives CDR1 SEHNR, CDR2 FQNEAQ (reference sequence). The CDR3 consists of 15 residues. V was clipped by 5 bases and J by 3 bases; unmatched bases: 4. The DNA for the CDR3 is TGTGCCAGCAGCACCAGGACTAGCGGGGAAGAGACCCAGTACTTC. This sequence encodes CASSTRTSGEETQYF.

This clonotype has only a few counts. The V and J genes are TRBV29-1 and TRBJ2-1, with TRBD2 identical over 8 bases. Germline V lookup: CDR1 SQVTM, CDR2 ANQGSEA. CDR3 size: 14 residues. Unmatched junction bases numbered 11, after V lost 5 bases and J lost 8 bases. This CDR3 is CSVRLANSWDEQFF. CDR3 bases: TGCAGCGTTAGACTAGCGAACTCTTGGGATGAGCAGTTCTTC.

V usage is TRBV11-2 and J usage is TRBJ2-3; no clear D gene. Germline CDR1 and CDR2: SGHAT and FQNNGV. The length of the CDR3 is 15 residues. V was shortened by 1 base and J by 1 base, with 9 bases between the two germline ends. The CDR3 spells CASSLAPEGTDTQYF. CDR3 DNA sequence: TGTGCCAGCAGCTTAGCCCCAGAGGGCACAGATACGCAGTATTTT.

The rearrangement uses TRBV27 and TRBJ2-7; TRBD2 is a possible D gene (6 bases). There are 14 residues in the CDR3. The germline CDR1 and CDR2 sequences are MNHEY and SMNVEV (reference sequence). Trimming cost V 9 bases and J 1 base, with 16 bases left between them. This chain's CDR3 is CASSPLAGSYEQYF. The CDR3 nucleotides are TGTGCCAGTAGTCCACTAGCTGGATCCTACGAGCAGTACTTC.

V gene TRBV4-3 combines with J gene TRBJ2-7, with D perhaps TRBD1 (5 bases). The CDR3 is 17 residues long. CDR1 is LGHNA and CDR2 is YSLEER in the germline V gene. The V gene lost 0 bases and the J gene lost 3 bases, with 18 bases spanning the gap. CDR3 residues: CASSQDISTAPGYEQYF. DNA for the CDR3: TGCGCCAGCAGCCAAGATATTTCGACAGCCCCGGGCTACGAGCAGTACTTC.

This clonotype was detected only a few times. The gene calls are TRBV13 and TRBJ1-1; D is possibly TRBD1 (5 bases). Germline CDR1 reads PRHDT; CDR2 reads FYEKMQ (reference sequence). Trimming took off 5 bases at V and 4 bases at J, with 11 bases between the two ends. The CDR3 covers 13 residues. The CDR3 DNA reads TGTGCCAGCAGCCCCAGGGATCCCACTGAAGCTTTCTTT. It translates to CASSPRDPTEAFF.

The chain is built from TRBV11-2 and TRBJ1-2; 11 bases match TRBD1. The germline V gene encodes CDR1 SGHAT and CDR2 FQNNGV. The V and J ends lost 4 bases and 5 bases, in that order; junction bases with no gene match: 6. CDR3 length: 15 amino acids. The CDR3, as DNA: TGTGCCAGCAGCTCATGGACAGGGGGCGTTTATGGCTACACCTTC. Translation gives CASSSWTGGVYGYTF.

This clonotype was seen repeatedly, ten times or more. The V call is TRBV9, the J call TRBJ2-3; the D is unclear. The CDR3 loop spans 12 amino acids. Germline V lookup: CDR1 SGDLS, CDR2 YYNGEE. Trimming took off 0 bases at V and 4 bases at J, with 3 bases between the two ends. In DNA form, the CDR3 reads TGTGCCAGCAGCGTAGGACCAGATACGCAGTATTTT. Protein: CASSVGPDTQYF.

The CDR3: CAISDATTSGELFF. In DNA form, the CDR3 reads TGTGCCATCAGTGACGCCACTACCTCCGGGGAGCTGTTTTTT. The V call is TRBV10-3, the J call TRBJ2-2; D is ambiguous. The V gene lost 3 bases and the J gene lost 6 bases, with 11 bases spanning the gap. Germline CDR1 is ENHRY and CDR2 is SYGVKD. The CDR3 length is 14 residues.

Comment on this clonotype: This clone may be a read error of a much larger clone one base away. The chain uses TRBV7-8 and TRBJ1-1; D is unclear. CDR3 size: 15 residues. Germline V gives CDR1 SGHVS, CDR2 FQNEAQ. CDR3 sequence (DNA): TGTGCCACCAGCTTAGGTTCCTTAATGAACACTGAAGCTTTCTTT. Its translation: CATSLGSLMNTEAFF.

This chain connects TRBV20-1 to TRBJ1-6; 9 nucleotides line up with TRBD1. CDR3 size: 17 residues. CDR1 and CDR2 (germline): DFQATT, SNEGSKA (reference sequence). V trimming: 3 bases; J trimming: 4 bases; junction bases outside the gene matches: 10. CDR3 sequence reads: CSASVDRDREYNSPLHF. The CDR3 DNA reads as TGCAGTGCTAGTGTCGATCGGGACAGGGAGTATAATTCACCCCTCCACTTT.

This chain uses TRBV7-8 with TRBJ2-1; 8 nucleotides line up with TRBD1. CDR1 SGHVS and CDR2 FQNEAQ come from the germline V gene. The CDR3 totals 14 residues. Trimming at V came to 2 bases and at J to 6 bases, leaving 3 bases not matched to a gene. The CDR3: CASSLQGAINEQFF. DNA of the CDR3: TGTGCCAGCAGCTTACAGGGGGCGATCAATGAGCAGTTCTTC.